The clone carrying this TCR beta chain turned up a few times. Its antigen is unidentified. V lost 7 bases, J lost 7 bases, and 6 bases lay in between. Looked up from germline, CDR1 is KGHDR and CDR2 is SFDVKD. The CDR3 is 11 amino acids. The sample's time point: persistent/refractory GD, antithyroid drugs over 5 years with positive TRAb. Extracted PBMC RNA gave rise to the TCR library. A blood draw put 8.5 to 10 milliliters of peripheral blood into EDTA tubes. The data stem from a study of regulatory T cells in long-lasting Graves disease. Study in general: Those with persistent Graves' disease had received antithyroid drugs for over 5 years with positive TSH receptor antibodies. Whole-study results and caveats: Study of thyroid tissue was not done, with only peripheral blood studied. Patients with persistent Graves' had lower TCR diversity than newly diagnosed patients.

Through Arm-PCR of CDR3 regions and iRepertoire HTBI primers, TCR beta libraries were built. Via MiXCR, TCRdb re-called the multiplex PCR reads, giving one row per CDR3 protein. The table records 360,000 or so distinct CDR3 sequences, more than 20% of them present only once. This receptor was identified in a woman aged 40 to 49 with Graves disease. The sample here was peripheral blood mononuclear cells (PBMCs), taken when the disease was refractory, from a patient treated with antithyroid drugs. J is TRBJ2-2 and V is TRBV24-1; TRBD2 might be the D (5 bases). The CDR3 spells CATRAGGELFF. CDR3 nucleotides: TGTGCCACCAGGGCGGGCGGGGAGCTGTTTTTT.